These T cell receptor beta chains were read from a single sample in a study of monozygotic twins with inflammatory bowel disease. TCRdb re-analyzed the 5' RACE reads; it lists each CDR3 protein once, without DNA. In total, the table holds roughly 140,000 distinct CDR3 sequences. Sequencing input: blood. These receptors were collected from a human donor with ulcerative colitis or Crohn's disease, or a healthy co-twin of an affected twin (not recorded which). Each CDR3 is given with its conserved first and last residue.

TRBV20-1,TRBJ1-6,CSARDRTGNSPLHF
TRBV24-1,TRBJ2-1,CATSDSGHRGYNEQFF
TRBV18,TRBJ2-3,CASSPLLSSTDTQYF
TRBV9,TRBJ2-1,CASSPPPTFYNEQFF
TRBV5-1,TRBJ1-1,CASSLAAGIYKTPGMKVEAFF
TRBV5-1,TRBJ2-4,CASSLVVAGAKNIQYF
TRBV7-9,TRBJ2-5,CASSLQEVGETQYF
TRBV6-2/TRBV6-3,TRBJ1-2,CASRREGIGYTF
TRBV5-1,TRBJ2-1,CASSSGTFNEQFF
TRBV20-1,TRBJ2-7,CRTGQSSYEQYF
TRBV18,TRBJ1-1,CASSRAQGTTEAFF
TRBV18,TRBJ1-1,CASSTAGTGNTEAFF
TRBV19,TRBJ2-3,CASSITASTDTQYF
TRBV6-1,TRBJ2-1,CASKIDGNSYNEQFF
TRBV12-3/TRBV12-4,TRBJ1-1,CASSLGRSMNTEAFF
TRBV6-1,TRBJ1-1,CASNWEDTKAFF
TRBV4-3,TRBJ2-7,CASSQLRAGGPFVYEQYF
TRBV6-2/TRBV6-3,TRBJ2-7,CASSWGTGDYEQYF
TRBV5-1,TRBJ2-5,CASSLADLTSGGKETQYF
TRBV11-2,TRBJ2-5,CASSGQVRRQRGLETQYF
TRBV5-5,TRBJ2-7,CASSSTQGSLYEQYF
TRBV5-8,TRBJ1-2,CASSLPGLSIYGYTF
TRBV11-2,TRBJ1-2,CASSRTDRNYGYTF
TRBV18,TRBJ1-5,CASSPAGQGNQPQHF
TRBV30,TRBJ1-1,CAWSVIVNTEAFF
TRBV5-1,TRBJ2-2,CASSEGITGELFF
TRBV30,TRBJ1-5,CAWSAGGSGNQPQHF
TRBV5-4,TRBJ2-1,CASSLEIGQGEQFF
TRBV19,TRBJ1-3,CASTQNGPSGNTIYF
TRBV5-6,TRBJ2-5,CASSFDRGAGTQYF
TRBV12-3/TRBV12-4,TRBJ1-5,CASIEGGRGQNQPQHF
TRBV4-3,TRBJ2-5,CASSQGNRIQETQYF
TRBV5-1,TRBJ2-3,CASSSYDPSTDTQYF
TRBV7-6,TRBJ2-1,CASSLEYGGAYNEQFF
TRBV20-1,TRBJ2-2,CSARAGTANTGELFF
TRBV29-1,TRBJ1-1,CSVESDRGAEAFF
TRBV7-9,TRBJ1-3,CASSFGGVGNTIYF
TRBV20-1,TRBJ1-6,CSARITGGLYNSPLHF
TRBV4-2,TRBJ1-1,CASSPTGGRMNTEAFF
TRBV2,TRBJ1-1,CASSVQGGDTEAFF
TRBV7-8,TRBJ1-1,CASSYTGDTEAFF
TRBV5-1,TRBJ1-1,CASSSWTPRAEAFF
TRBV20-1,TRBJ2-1,CSARARDWYGGVSEQFF
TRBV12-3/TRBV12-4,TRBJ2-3,CASTGTSGVDTQYF
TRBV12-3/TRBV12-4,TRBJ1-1,CASSLLRVPEAFF
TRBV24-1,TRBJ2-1,CATSDLRLAGGRQFF
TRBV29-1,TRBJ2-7,CSVDRQGSFYEQYF